This T cell receptor beta chain emerged from a study of blood T cell repertoires in COVID-19. Germline V CDR1 and CDR2: SGHTA, FQGNSA. Trimming pared 5 bases from V and 6 bases from J, leaving 13 bases between. The CDR3 is 13 amino acids. The protocol was immunoSEQ multiplex PCR, while the TCRdb copy is restricted to in-frame clones and leaves out a portion. Of a few hundred thousand clones in the sample, around 81% were seen once. This TCR was sampled from a person aged 70 to 80 with COVID-19, enrolled during active disease. The chain recombines TRBV7-2 with TRBJ1-2; unclear D gene. Sequenced: peripheral blood. The CDR3 DNA reads TGTGCCAGCAGCGATCGACGGGGAGATGGCTACACCTTC. It specifies CASSDRRGDGYTF.